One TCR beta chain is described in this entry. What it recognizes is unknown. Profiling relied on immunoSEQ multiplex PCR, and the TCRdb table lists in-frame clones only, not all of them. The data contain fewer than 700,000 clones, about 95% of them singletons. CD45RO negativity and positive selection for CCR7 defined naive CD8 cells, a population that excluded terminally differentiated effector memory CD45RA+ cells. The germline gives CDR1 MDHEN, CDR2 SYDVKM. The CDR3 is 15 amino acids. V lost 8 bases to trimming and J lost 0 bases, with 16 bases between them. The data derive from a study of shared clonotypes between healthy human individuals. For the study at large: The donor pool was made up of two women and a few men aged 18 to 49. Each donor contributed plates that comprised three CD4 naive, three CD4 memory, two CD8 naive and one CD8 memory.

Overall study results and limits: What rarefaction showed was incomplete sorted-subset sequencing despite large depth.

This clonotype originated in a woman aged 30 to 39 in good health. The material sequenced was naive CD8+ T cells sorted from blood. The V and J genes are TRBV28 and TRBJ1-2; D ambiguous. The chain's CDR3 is CASEGEVRTNYGYTF. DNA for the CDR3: TGTGCCAGCGAGGGAGAGGTCAGGACTAACTATGGCTACACCTTC.